This T cell receptor (beta chain) was recovered during a study of T cells of healthy individuals. Via MiXCR, TCRdb re-called the 5' RACE reads, giving one row per CDR3 protein. The data contain around 80,000 distinct CDR3 sequences, roughly 5.1% of them singletons. The CDR3 extends over 15 amino acids. Trimming pared 5 bases from V and 0 bases from J, leaving 10 bases between. The V gene's germline CDR1 is SGHTA and CDR2 FQGNSA. The source is a female donor in good health. The genes are TRBV7-2 and TRBJ2-2, with D maybe TRBD2 (6 bases). The CDR3 here is CASSRDSSNTGELFF. The CDR3 DNA sequence: TGTGCCAGCAGCCGGGACTCTTCGAACACCGGGGAGCTGTTTTTT.